This TCR beta chain is drawn from a study of long-term antiretroviral therapy in people with HIV. Notes on the study in general: Repertoire dominance by clones expanded before ART was seen at all time points. HIV repertoires spanned tighter CDR3 length ranges than controls did.

CDR3 length: 14 amino acids. Per the germline V gene, CDR1 is SGHRS and CDR2 is YFSETQ. V lost 1 base and J 1 base, leaving 5 bases between the germline ends. This clone was seen only once. What it binds is unknown. At the survey level, the v3.0 immunoSEQ assay was run. The repertoire was sequenced with immunoSEQ multiplex PCR; TCRdb's copy has only in-frame clones and lacks some. The data contain around 40,000 clones, approximately 83% of them seen just once; the ten biggest clones take up about 10%. The clonotype was recovered from a man aged 18 to 29 with HIV. This material consisted of unsorted PBMCs, taken 2.2 years after starting antiretroviral therapy. The rearrangement links TRBV5-1 to TRBJ1-4; the D is unclear. Here the CDR3 DNA reads TGCGCCAGCAGCTTGACAGTAACTAATGAAAAACTGTTTTTT. Protein sequence: CASSLTVTNEKLFF.